This entry is about one T cell receptor beta chain. Its recognized antigen is unknown. Per-base quality was not reported, and no clone a single base away is much larger than it. CDR3 length: 15 amino acids, cysteine to phenylalanine. Only CDR3 DNA is held: 45 bases, read in frame from base 1. V lost 5 bases and J lost 4 bases, and the count of bases not matched to a germline gene is 7. Based on the germline V gene, the CDR1 and CDR2 sequences are MNHEY and SVGAGI. TCRbeta CDR3 regions were amplified from genomic DNA by means of the immunoSEQ Assay, a bias-controlled multiplex PCR. The authors' pipeline ran thus. Within the assay, amplification of reference gene primers was used to estimate how many nucleated cells each sample contained. Sequence reads were collapsed and filtered to measure the absolute abundance of every unique TCRbeta CDR3 rearrangement. For each sample, productive Simpson clonality was calculated as the square root of Simpson's diversity index over productive rearrangements. The immuneACCESS repertoire file appears here via TCRdb, limited to in-frame rearrangements. These files lack a portion of the clones; in checked studies, under half of the deficit traces to unresolved V genes, and the cause of the others is not known. The V and J calls and the clone size are those of that table, but D and trimming were determined from the DNA. The sample data list about 200,000 clones, and approximately 86% of these were observed just once. Roughly 3% of the sample comes from the top ten.

These data come from a study of blood T cell repertoires in COVID-19 (dated by TCRdb to the early 2020s). Some background on the complete study: Samples covering the acute and convalescent phases of COVID-19 were provided by collaborators in the United States, Italy and Spain. The material from the prospective study consisted of cDNA or gDNA derived from T cells, B-cell-depleted T cells, or PBMCs. Deeply sampled blood TCRbeta repertoires from subjects exposed to, actively infected with, or recovered from COVID-19 were included in the dataset. The repertoires were released in a freely available public database intended as a resource for research on the immune response to SARS-CoV-2. The samples were drawn from two sources: the first 160 participants of the ongoing ImmuneRACE study, and 1,200 or so subjects contributed by 6 global collaborators. A de-identified subject ID, COVID-19 status, age in years and sex were almost always included in the sample metadata. Where available, HLA class I and class II types were taken from metadata supplied by the sample provider and were not determined by assay-based typing. The paper as a whole reports these results and caveats: How much clinical and demographic metadata was included differed by source and by participant, and the metadata was provided uncurated.

Each collaborating institution followed its own protocols to collect whole blood in K2EDTA tubes. For TCRbeta analysis, collaborators shipped samples as frozen whole blood, isolated PBMCs, or DNA extracted from either of those sample types. The sequence derives from a man aged 60 to 75 with acute or convalescent COVID-19. Recombination connected TRBV6-5 to TRBJ1-5; 8 bases in the junction line up with TRBD1. The specimen sequenced was peripheral blood. The sequenced DNA: TGTGCCAGCAGTAAGCGACAGGGGTTAAATCAGCCCCAGCATTTT. It is translated as CASSKRQGLNQPQHF.